This entry lists 20 T cell receptor beta chains sequenced from one sample in a study of blood T cell repertoires in COVID-19. Measured with immunoSEQ multiplex PCR; TCRdb has only the in-frame clones, and not every one. Among some 140,000 clones listed, roughly 90% were seen once. The sequenced material came from peripheral blood. The receptors were gathered from a man over 45 with active or convalescent COVID-19.

In the case of this clone: Other nucleotide sequences from this sample produce the same CDR3. The rearrangement links TRBV5-1 to TRBJ1-1, with a possible D match to TRBD1 (5 bases). There are 14 residues in the CDR3. Between the trimmed V and J ends, which lost 0 bases and 1 base, there was a span of 7 bases. Germline V gene sequence: CDR1 SGHRS, CDR2 YFSETQ. CDR3 region: CASSLDGGNTEAFF. CDR3 nucleotides: TGCGCCAGCAGCTTGGACGGGGGGAACACTGAAGCTTTCTTT.

This chain connects TRBV2 to TRBJ1-1; D unresolved. V lost 4 bases to trimming and J lost 1 base, with 16 bases between them. The CDR3 spans 16 residues. CDR1 SNHLY and CDR2 FYNNEI come from the germline V gene. CDR3 protein: CASSAQRYAGNTEAFF. As DNA, the CDR3 is TGTGCCAGCAGTGCCCAACGATACGCAGGGAACACTGAAGCTTTCTTT.

The rearrangement links TRBV19 to TRBJ2-7; 9 bases fit TRBD2. CDR3 length equals 15 residues. J was trimmed by 3 bases and V by 4 bases; bases with no gene match: 7. The V gene's germline CDR1 is LNHDA and CDR2 SQIVND (reference sequence). CDR3 bases: TGTGCCAGTAGTAGGGTAGCGGGAGATAACTACGAGCAGTACTTC. It specifies CASSRVAGDNYEQYF.

This chain links TRBV4-3 with TRBJ2-3, with D perhaps matching TRBD1 (6 bases). V was trimmed by 3 bases and J by 2 bases, leaving 9 bases between them. The V gene's germline CDR1 is LGHNA and CDR2 YSLEER. CDR3 size: 14 residues. The CDR3 region has the DNA TGCGCCAGCAGCCACAGGGGCCCCACAGATACGCAGTATTTT. Its translation: CASSHRGPTDTQYF.

V is TRBV18 and J is TRBJ2-7, with TRBD1 matching 7 bases. CDR3 length equals 15 residues. V was clipped by 3 bases and J by 2 bases; unmatched bases: 7. Germline CDR1 is KGHSH and CDR2 is LQKENI. Here the CDR3 DNA reads TGTGCCAGCTCACCGGGACAGACGTCTACCTACGAGCAGTACTTC. It encodes CASSPGQTSTYEQYF.

The V and J genes are TRBV3-1 (or the pseudogene TRBV3-2) and TRBJ1-4, with a tentative D call TRBD1 (5 bases). Germline CDR1 and CDR2: LGHDT and YNNKEL (reference sequence). Trimming pared 0 bases from V and 3 bases from J, leaving 35 bases between. The CDR3 has 24 residues. The CDR3 is CASSQEGRARRQLPTFMANEKLFF. CDR3 bases: TGTGCCAGCAGCCAAGAAGGTCGGGCCAGGCGACAGCTTCCTACCTTTATGGCTAATGAAAAACTGTTTTTT.

The J gene is TRBJ2-1, the V gene TRBV28; a weak D match, TRBD2 (7 bases). CDR1 and CDR2 (germline): MDHEN, SYDVKM. V dropped 5 bases and J dropped 6 bases, with 17 bases sitting between them. This CDR3 is built from 15 residues. The CDR3 spells CASSLRREGGNEQFF. In nucleotides, the CDR3 is TGTGCCAGCAGTCTACGGAGGGAGGGGGGCAATGAGCAGTTCTTC.

The V gene is TRBV5-1, the J gene TRBJ2-5, with D possibly TRBD1 on 6 matching bases. This CDR3 spans 16 amino acids. CDR1 is SGHRS, CDR2 YFSETQ, per germline. V was pared by 1 base and J by 2 bases, with 15 bases between. The CDR3 protein is CASSLMGTISQETQYF. In DNA form, the CDR3 reads TGCGCCAGCAGCTTGATGGGGACAATTTCACAAGAGACCCAGTACTTC.

This chain connects TRBV6-5 to TRBJ1-5, with D possibly being TRBD1 (6 bases). V gave up 1 base and J gave up 0 bases, with 10 bases separating them. Germline assignment: CDR1 MNHEY and CDR2 SVGAGI. The CDR3 loop spans 16 amino acids. CDR3 DNA sequence: TGTGCCAGCAGTTACTTCGCAGGGGATAGCAATCAGCCCCAGCATTTT. Translation gives CASSYFAGDSNQPQHF.

This rearrangement joins TRBV30 to TRBJ2-3, with 13 bases aligning to TRBD2. Per the germline V gene, CDR1 is GTSNPN and CDR2 is SVGIG (reference sequence). This CDR3 region has 14 residues. The ends lost 7 bases at V and 2 bases at J; junction bases unmatched: 3. The CDR3 spells CASGLAGSTDTQYF. In DNA form, the CDR3 reads TGTGCCTCGGGACTAGCGGGGTCCACAGATACGCAGTATTTT.

This chain uses TRBV19 with TRBJ2-2; the match to TRBD2 covers 11 bases. Germline loops: CDR1 LNHDA, CDR2 SQIVND (reference sequence). CDR3 length equals 14 residues. V shed 10 bases and J 1 base; nucleotides not matched to a gene: 2. CDR3 coding DNA: TGTGCCACTACTAGCGGGAGGAACACCGGGGAGCTGTTTTTT. Amino acid sequence: CATTSGRNTGELFF.

The CDR3 is CASSFLAGTGEGLGYEQYF. CDR3 DNA sequence: TGTGCCAGCAGTTTTTTGGCGGGGACAGGGGAGGGTTTAGGCTACGAGCAGTACTTC. The chain carries TRBV28 and TRBJ2-7; the match to TRBD1 covers 10 bases. The CDR3 loop spans 19 amino acids. The J segment lost 3 bases and the V segment lost 3 bases, leaving 17 bases of the junction unmatched. CDR1 and CDR2 from the germline V gene are MDHEN and SYDVKM.

This sequence joins TRBV12-5 and TRBJ1-2, with TRBD1 matching over 8 bases. The CDR3 has 15 residues. Germline values: CDR1 LGHNT, CDR2 FRNRAP. V lost 3 bases to trimming and J lost 2 bases; unmatched junction nucleotides: 5. This chain's CDR3 is CASGFWDRINYGYTF. CDR3 coding DNA: TGTGCTAGTGGTTTCTGGGACAGGATCAACTATGGCTACACCTTC.

The chain couples TRBV10-1 to TRBJ2-7, with 10 bases identical to TRBD2. Germline assignment: CDR1 WNHNN and CDR2 SYGVQD (reference sequence). V lost 4 bases and J lost 4; bases outside the gene matches: 7. There are 15 residues in the CDR3. The CDR3 loop is CASSVGLAGVYEQYF. DNA for the CDR3: TGCGCCAGCAGTGTAGGGCTAGCGGGGGTTTACGAGCAGTACTTC.

This rearrangement joins TRBV14 to TRBJ1-2; the D gene is possibly TRBD1 (5 bases). The germline CDR1 and CDR2 sequences are SGHDN and FVKESK. The CDR3 runs to 15 residues. The V gene lost 4 bases and the J gene lost 1 base, with 13 bases spanning the gap. The CDR3 loop reads CASSLGRGYNYGYTF. Written as DNA, the CDR3 is TGTGCCAGCAGCCTTGGAAGGGGATATAACTATGGCTACACCTTC.

The chain joins TRBV30 to TRBJ1-2; 8 bases match TRBD1. Germline-derived CDR1 and CDR2 are GTSNPN and SVGIG (reference sequence). Trimming took 4 bases from V and 3 from J; bases not matched to a gene: 7. This CDR3 has 14 residues. The CDR3 nucleotides are TGTGCCTGGAAAAAAGACAGGGGAGACTATGGCTACACCTTC. Amino acids: CAWKKDRGDYGYTF.

The J gene is TRBJ1-6, the V gene TRBV12-5; no reliable D call. The CDR3 length is 13 residues. Germline V CDR1 and CDR2: LGHNT, FRNRAP. V lost 5 bases to trimming and J lost 8 bases, with 10 bases between them. In nucleotides, the CDR3 is TGTGCTAGTGGTCGTAGCCTGGATTCACCCCTCCACTTT. Protein sequence: CASGRSLDSPLHF.

The chain links TRBV25-1 to TRBJ1-3; TRBD1 matches 7 bases. J lost 0 bases, V lost 5 bases, and 10 bases had no gene match. The germline V gene encodes CDR1 MGHDK and CDR2 SYGVNS. This CDR3 has 17 residues. The CDR3 reads CASSTTGQPSSGNTIYF. For the CDR3, the DNA is TGTGCCAGCAGTACAACGGGACAGCCAAGCTCTGGAAACACCATATATTTT. The whole variable domain, filled in from reference TRBV25-1 and TRBJ1-3, reads EADIYQTPRYLVIGTGKKITLECSQTMGHDKMYWYQQDPGMELHLIHYSYGVNSTEKGDLSSESTVSRIRTEHFPLTLESARPSHTSQYLCASSTTGQPSSGNTIYFGEGSWLTVV.

This clone was observed a handful of times. This chain uses TRBV10-1 with TRBJ1-1; 11 nucleotides line up with TRBD1. This CDR3 is built from 13 residues. Germline V gene data show CDR1 as WNHNN and CDR2 as SYGVQD (reference sequence). The V segment lost 4 bases and the J segment 10 bases; nucleotides outside the gene matches: 5. The CDR3 protein is CASSAGQGVSAFF. DNA for the CDR3: TGCGCCAGCAGTGCGGGACAGGGGGTCTCAGCTTTCTTT.

The V and J genes are TRBV11-2 and TRBJ2-5, with D perhaps TRBD2 (6 bases). Trimming pared 0 bases from V and 2 bases from J, leaving 10 bases between. CDR3 length: 15 residues. Germline V gene sequence: CDR1 SGHAT, CDR2 FQNNGV. The DNA for the CDR3 is TGTGCCAGCAGCTTAGATCCAGGGAGGCAAGAGACCCAGTACTTC. Translation gives CASSLDPGRQETQYF.